This T cell receptor beta chain was retrieved from a study of cytomegalovirus exposure and HLA in healthy donors. Study observations and caveats: On later analysis, the bulk of CMV-associated TCR beta chains appeared to be HLA-restricted. With later analysis, a missense DCLRE1C variant became linked to TCR beta V- and J-gene trimming.

CDR1 GTSNPN and CDR2 SVGIG come from the germline V gene (reference sequence). The CDR3 has 11 residues. V was cut by 3 bases and J by 7 bases, with 9 bases left in between. 13 Jbeta primers and 60 Vbeta primers were used for the PCR. TCRdb keeps only in-frame clones here, not all; method: immunoSEQ multiplex PCR. This sample has roughly 170,000 clones, with around 80% found just once. Turning to this clone: Antigen specificity is unknown.

This receptor was identified in a girl aged 2 to 9 in good health and CMV-seropositive. The chain combines TRBV30 with TRBJ1-1, with no clear D. The sequencing input was PBMCs. Here the CDR3 reads CAWRIRREAFF. CDR3 sequence (DNA): TGTGCCTGGAGAATCAGGCGTGAAGCTTTCTTT.